One sample yielded the 7 T cell receptor beta chains listed below, sequenced in a study of early T cells in non-severe SARS-CoV-2 infection. TCRdb redid the calling of the 5' RACE reads with MiXCR, one entry per CDR3 protein. Of 70,000 or so distinct CDR3 sequences listed, approximately 12% are singletons. Material for sequencing was whole blood. These receptor sequences come from an adult who was a healthcare worker with PCR-confirmed SARS-CoV-2 infection or an uninfected control (not recorded which).

The chain carries TRBV7-2 and TRBJ1-1; 7 bases fit TRBD1. There are 13 residues in the CDR3. CDR1 SGHTA and CDR2 FQGNSA come from the germline V gene. The V gene end was trimmed by 3 bases and the J gene end by 6 bases; junction bases not matched to a gene: 4. CDR3 bases: TGTGCCAGCAGCTTCCGGGACAGAGCTGAAGCTTTCTTT. The encoded protein is CASSFRDRAEAFF.

This clonotype was seen many times. V and J are TRBV23-1 and TRBJ1-5; D uncertain. TRBV23-1 is noted as an ORF with a role that remains uncertain. The CDR3 runs to 12 residues. V shed 2 bases and J shed 9 bases, with 8 bases lying between them. CDR3: CASSQPDVPQHF. The CDR3 DNA reads as TGCGCCAGCAGTCAACCGGACGTGCCCCAGCATTTT.

This clonotype was detected ten times or more. The chain has TRBV5-5 and TRBJ2-5; D not certain. The CDR3 has 14 amino acids. The germline V and J ends were trimmed by 0 bases and 1 base, with 7 bases remaining between them. Per germline, CDR1 SGHKS and CDR2 YYEKEE (reference sequence). The CDR3 region is CASSLGLGQETQYF. As DNA, the CDR3 is TGTGCCAGCAGCTTGGGGCTAGGCCAAGAGACCCAGTACTTC.

This clonotype came up many times. The V and J genes are TRBV14 and TRBJ1-1; 7 nucleotides match TRBD1. Germline V gene lookup returns CDR1 SGHDN and CDR2 FVKESK. The CDR3 runs to 20 residues. V was clipped by 0 bases and J by 1 base; unmatched bases: 17. The CDR3 here is CASSQDSADRFSLGNTEAFF. The CDR3, as DNA: TGTGCCAGCAGCCAAGACTCCGCGGACAGGTTCTCTCTCGGGAACACTGAAGCTTTCTTT.

V and J are TRBV7-2 and TRBJ2-1, with TRBD2 matching over 10 bases. The CDR3 is made up of 15 amino acids. With 2 bases clipped from V and 9 bases from J, the junction kept 7 bases outside the gene matches. Germline CDR1 is SGHTA and CDR2 is FQGNSA. The CDR3 sequence is CASSLLSGGAGEQFF. The CDR3 DNA reads TGTGCCAGCAGCTTACTAAGCGGGGGGGCTGGTGAGCAGTTCTTC.

This clonotype was seen ten or more times. The chain joins TRBV7-2 to TRBJ1-5; D not certain. The V gene's germline CDR1 is SGHTA and CDR2 FQGNSA. This CDR3 has 14 residues. The ends were cut back, 1 base at V and 6 bases at J, with 10 bases in the middle. CDR3 sequence (DNA): TGTGCCAGCAGCTTAGGAAGTGGAGGTCAGCCCCAGCATTTT. Residues: CASSLGSGGQPQHF.

This chain uses TRBV5-1 with TRBJ2-3, with 8 bases identical to TRBD2. CDR3 length equals 15 residues. Germline-derived CDR1 and CDR2 are SGHRS and YFSETQ. V dropped 4 bases and J dropped 9; count of bases not matched to a gene: 13. The CDR3 DNA reads TGCGCCAGCAGCACGGGACTAGTGGGGGAGTTCACGCAGTATTTT. This codes for CASSTGLVGEFTQYF.